This T cell receptor beta chain is drawn from a study of immune evolution from preneoplasia to lung adenocarcinoma. Assay: immunoSEQ multiplex PCR; the TCRdb copy retains only in-frame clones and omits some. The sample includes 6,500 to 8,500 clones, almost 80% seen only once; the top ten take about a tenth. Histologic diagnosis was independently verified by two lung pathologists. Trimming cost V 0 bases and J 10 bases, with 9 bases left between them. Germline lookup yields CDR1 KGHSY and CDR2 FQNENV. The CDR3 spans 13 residues. Only a few counts were recorded for this clone. The rearrangement links TRBV16 to TRBJ1-4; D call uncertain. The sequenced material came from FFPE minimally invasive lung adenocarcinoma tissue. The receptor was isolated from a donor at least 70 years old with lung adenocarcinoma. CDR3 sequence: CASSQSPEGKLFF. Here the CDR3 DNA reads TGTGCCAGCAGCCAATCCCCGGAGGGAAAACTGTTTTTT.